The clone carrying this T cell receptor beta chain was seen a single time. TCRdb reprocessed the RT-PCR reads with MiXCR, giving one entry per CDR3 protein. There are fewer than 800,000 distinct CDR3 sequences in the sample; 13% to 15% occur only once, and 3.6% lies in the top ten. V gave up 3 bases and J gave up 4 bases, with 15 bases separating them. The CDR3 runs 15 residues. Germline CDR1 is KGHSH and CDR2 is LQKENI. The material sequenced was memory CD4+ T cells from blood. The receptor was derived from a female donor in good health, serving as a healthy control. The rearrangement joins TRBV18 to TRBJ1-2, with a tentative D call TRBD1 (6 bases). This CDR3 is CASSPWPEGVYGYTF. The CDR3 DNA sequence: TGTGCCAGCTCACCCTGGCCCGAGGGGGTCTATGGCTACACCTTC.